What follows are 14 T cell receptor beta chains derived from one specimen sequenced in a study of cytomegalovirus exposure and HLA in healthy donors. Use of 60 Vbeta and 13 Jbeta primers characterized the PCR. Data came from immunoSEQ multiplex PCR; TCRdb stores just in-frame clones and leaves some out. The table records approximately 140,000 clones, more than 60% of them present only once. Sequences were obtained from PBMCs. These receptors were taken from a man aged 40-50 years in good health and CMV-seronegative.

This clone was observed once. The chain uses TRBV28 and TRBJ1-1; D is uncertain. Germline CDR1 and CDR2: MDHEN and SYDVKM. The CDR3 covers 13 residues. V was clipped by 3 bases and J by 1 base, with 6 bases between them. CDR3 region: CASSFRWNTEAFF. The CDR3, as DNA: TGTGCCAGCAGTTTTCGGTGGAACACTGAAGCTTTCTTT.

The rearrangement uses TRBV5-6 and TRBJ2-1; TRBD2 aligns across 9 bases. The germline V gene has CDR1 SGHDT and CDR2 YYEEEE. The CDR3 is made up of 15 amino acids. V was clipped by 0 bases and J by 9 bases; unmatched bases: 7. The CDR3 DNA sequence: TGTGCCAGCAGCTTGGGTGCGGGGGGGCGGGTTGAGCAGTTCTTC. Its protein product is CASSLGAGGRVEQFF.

The chain couples TRBV29-1 to TRBJ2-5; tentatively, D is TRBD1 (6 bases). Germline-derived CDR1 and CDR2 are SQVTM and ANQGSEA. The CDR3 runs 12 residues. V was pared by 5 bases and J by 4 bases, with 11 bases between. CDR3 in amino acids: CSVRTDLETQYF. CDR3 bases: TGCAGCGTTCGGACAGACCTAGAGACCCAGTACTTC.

The CDR3 reads CASSVVEGASYEQYF. The DNA of the CDR3 is TGTGCCAGCAGCGTAGTTGAGGGGGCTAGCTACGAGCAGTACTTC. This sequence joins TRBV9 and TRBJ2-7, with 7 bases identical to TRBD1. Trimming cost V 0 bases and J 3 bases; bases outside gene matches: 6. From germline, CDR1 is SGDLS and CDR2 YYNGEE. This CDR3 is built from 15 residues.

The rearrangement joins TRBV9 to TRBJ2-7; D not certain. Germline lookup yields CDR1 SGDLS and CDR2 YYNGEE. The germline V and J ends were trimmed by 2 bases and 0 bases, with 9 bases remaining between them. The CDR3 totals 14 residues. The CDR3 protein is CASSVAATSYEQYF. DNA of the CDR3: TGTGCCAGCAGCGTCGCGGCTACCTCCTACGAGCAGTACTTC.

The rearrangement links TRBV7-9 to TRBJ2-3; D is ambiguous. The length of the CDR3 is 15 residues. V lost 5 bases and J 0 bases, leaving 12 bases between the germline ends. The germline V gene encodes CDR1 SEHNR and CDR2 FQNEAQ (reference sequence). The CDR3 bases are TGTGCCAGCAGCGTATTAGATGCTAGCACAGATACGCAGTATTTT. Protein product: CASSVLDASTDTQYF.

The rearrangement uses TRBV15 and TRBJ1-5; a possible D gene is TRBD1 (6 bases). Trimming took off 2 bases at V and 4 bases at J, with 15 bases between the two ends. The CDR3 runs to 16 residues. CDR1 and CDR2 (germline): LNHNV, YYDKDF (reference sequence). The CDR3 sequence: CATSRRLDSTNQPQHF. In nucleotides, the CDR3 is TGTGCCACCAGCAGACGTTTGGACAGTACAAATCAGCCCCAGCATTTT.

The chain carries TRBV14 and TRBJ2-3; TRBD2 aligns across 13 bases. This CDR3 region has 19 residues. Germline V gene data show CDR1 as SGHDN and CDR2 as FVKESK. V shed 0 bases and J 3 bases; nucleotides not matched to a gene: 9. The CDR3 loop reads CASSQDPRLAGGSTDTQYF. CDR3 nucleotide sequence: TGTGCCAGCAGCCAAGATCCGCGACTAGCGGGGGGATCGACAGATACGCAGTATTTT.

This sequence joins TRBV20-1 and TRBJ1-1; D call uncertain. In germline, CDR1 is DFQATT, CDR2 SNEGSKA (reference sequence). CDR3 size: 11 residues. Between the trimmed V and J ends, which lost 7 bases and 1 base, there was a span of 7 bases. The CDR3 region has the DNA TGCAGTGAGAGAGGGAACACTGAAGCTTTCTTT. As protein: CSERGNTEAFF.

The chain uses TRBV13 and TRBJ2-1; D might be TRBD2 (5 bases). In germline, CDR1 is PRHDT, CDR2 FYEKMQ (reference sequence). CDR3 size: 13 residues. Trimming stripped 1 base from V and 6 bases from J, with 7 bases between. The CDR3 DNA reads as TGTGCCAGCAGCTTAGTCCGGGGCAATGAGCAGTTCTTC. This translates into CASSLVRGNEQFF.

This clone was counted a few times. The chain combines TRBV6-1 with TRBJ1-2; the D gene is possibly TRBD1 (5 bases). In germline, CDR1 is MNHNS, CDR2 SASEGT. This CDR3 region has 15 residues. V gave up 7 bases and J gave up 4 bases, with 19 bases separating them. The CDR3 region has the DNA TGTGCCAGCAAAGAAGGGGCAGGGCAATTCTATGGCTACACCTTC. Protein: CASKEGAGQFYGYTF.

The CDR3 loop reads CASSRDRGRDIQYF. CDR3 nucleotides: TGTGCCAGTAGTAGGGACAGGGGTAGAGACATTCAGTACTTC. The J gene is TRBJ2-4, the V gene TRBV19, with TRBD1 identical over 10 bases. Losses at the gene ends were 4 bases for V and 8 bases for J; bases not matched to a gene: 5. This CDR3 spans 14 amino acids. The germline CDR1 and CDR2 sequences are LNHDA and SQIVND (reference sequence).

The sample holds a few counts of this clone. This CDR3 is CSVLNTGPCEAFF. The CDR3 DNA is TGCAGCGTTCTAAACACAGGGCCATGCGAAGCTTTCTTT. V usage is TRBV29-1 and J usage is TRBJ1-1, with a possible D match to TRBD1 (6 bases). The germline gives CDR1 SQVTM, CDR2 ANQGSEA. This CDR3 has 13 residues. Trimming pared 5 bases from V and 8 bases from J, leaving 18 bases between.

The CDR3 protein is CASPNRSRCQETQYF. The CDR3 region has the DNA TGTGCCAGCCCTAACAGATCCAGGTGCCAAGAGACCCAGTACTTC. The V call is TRBV7-7, the J call TRBJ2-5; D remains unclear. V was cut by 8 bases and J by 1 base, with 17 bases left in between. Germline V gene sequence: CDR1 SSHAT, CDR2 FNYEAQ (reference sequence). This CDR3 contains 15 residues.